These T cell receptor beta chains were read from a single sample in a study of OX40 agonist ivuxolimab in advanced cancers. TCRdb's copy holds only in-frame clones and misses some; the assay was immunoSEQ multiplex PCR. Of around 20,000 clones in the sample, 70% to 90% are singletons; the top ten hold 25%. Here the sequenced sample was CD4+ or CD8+ T cells sorted from blood, taken in a trial of the OX40 agonist ivuxolimab. The receptors here all came from an adult with an advanced solid tumor such as melanoma, head and neck, liver or kidney cancer. CDR3s include the opening cysteine and the closing phenylalanine or tryptophan. Each record gives: D gene, J gene, clone size, V gene, CDR3 DNA, CDR3 protein. The D gene is left open where the match is weak. Clone size is given for some rows only: seen once, a few or many times, or a class if the clone is expanded.

D gene: .
J gene: TRBJ1-1
clone size: .
V gene: TRBV6-1
CDR3 DNA: TGTGCCAGCAGTGAAGCGCCAGACATGATGAACACTGAAGCTTTCTTT
CDR3 protein: CASSEAPDMMNTEAFF

D gene: .
J gene: TRBJ1-2
clone size: .
V gene: TRBV19
CDR3 DNA: TGTGCCAGTAGCACCCGAGCTGGGACTAACTATGGCTACACCTTC
CDR3 protein: CASSTRAGTNYGYTF

D gene: TRBD1
J gene: TRBJ2-5
clone size: .
V gene: TRBV28
CDR3 DNA: TGTGCCAGCAGTTACATCAGGGGGCGCTTAGCCGAGGAGACCCAGTACTTC
CDR3 protein: CASSYIRGRLAEETQYF

D gene: TRBD1
J gene: TRBJ2-7
clone size: few
V gene: TRBV11-2
CDR3 DNA: TGTGCCAGCAGCTATTCAGGGGGCTACGAGCAGTACTTC
CDR3 protein: CASSYSGGYEQYF

D gene: .
J gene: TRBJ2-7
clone size: .
V gene: TRBV6-1
CDR3 DNA: TGTGCCAGCAGTGGCCGAGAAGGGGGGGTAGGTCGCGAGCAGTACTTC
CDR3 protein: CASSGREGGVGREQYF

D gene: .
J gene: TRBJ2-1
clone size: .
V gene: TRBV7-9
CDR3 DNA: TGTGCCAGCAGCCCCACAGACGCCACGACAATCGCAGGCGATGAGCAGTTCTTC
CDR3 protein: CASSPTDATTIAGDEQFF

D gene: .
J gene: TRBJ2-6
clone size: few
V gene: TRBV7-6
CDR3 DNA: TGTGCCAGCAGCTTCCTCTCAGGGGATACTGGGGCCAACGTCCTGACTTTC
CDR3 protein: CASSFLSGDTGANVLTF

D gene: TRBD1
J gene: TRBJ2-2
clone size: .
V gene: TRBV19
CDR3 DNA: TGTGCCAGTAGTCCTCGGACAGGGGTGACCACCGGGGAGCTGTTTTTT
CDR3 protein: CASSPRTGVTTGELFF

D gene: TRBD1
J gene: TRBJ1-1
clone size: .
V gene: TRBV5-1
CDR3 DNA: TGCGCCAGCAGCATGGGGACAGGGGCGAACACTGAAGCTTTCTTT
CDR3 protein: CASSMGTGANTEAFF

D gene: .
J gene: TRBJ2-5
clone size: few
V gene: TRBV5-1
CDR3 DNA: TGCGCCAGCAGCTGGGAGGTCGGGGTCCAAGAGACCCAGTACTTC
CDR3 protein: CASSWEVGVQETQYF

D gene: .
J gene: TRBJ2-3
clone size: .
V gene: TRBV7-3
CDR3 DNA: TGTGCCAGCAGCTCAAATCCCGGAGATACGCAGTATTTT
CDR3 protein: CASSSNPGDTQYF

D gene: .
J gene: TRBJ2-7
clone size: .
V gene: TRBV6-5
CDR3 DNA: TGTGCCAGCAGTCGGAGCTCCTACGAGCAGTACTTC
CDR3 protein: CASSRSSYEQYF

D gene: .
J gene: TRBJ2-7
clone size: .
V gene: TRBV6-5
CDR3 DNA: TGTGCCAGCAGCACAGGTTCCTACGAGCAGTACTTC
CDR3 protein: CASSTGSYEQYF

D gene: .
J gene: TRBJ2-1
clone size: .
V gene: TRBV9
CDR3 DNA: TGTGCCAGCAGCGTCACAGGGTTATTGATCGATGAGCAGTTCTTC
CDR3 protein: CASSVTGLLIDEQFF

D gene: TRBD2
J gene: TRBJ2-7
clone size: once
V gene: TRBV27
CDR3 DNA: TGTGCCAGCAGACCTCGAGGCGGGAGCGAGCAGTACTTC
CDR3 protein: CASRPRGGSEQYF

D gene: TRBD2
J gene: TRBJ2-1
clone size: .
V gene: TRBV4-1
CDR3 DNA: TGCGCCAGCAGCCAAGATGTGCGGGAGGGCCGTGAGCAGTTCTTC
CDR3 protein: CASSQDVREGREQFF

D gene: .
J gene: TRBJ2-1
clone size: .
V gene: TRBV13
CDR3 DNA: TGTGCCAGCAGCTTAAGACACCTCTACAATGAGCAGTTCTTC
CDR3 protein: CASSLRHLYNEQFF

D gene: .
J gene: TRBJ2-1
clone size: .
V gene: TRBV11-2
CDR3 DNA: TGTGCCAGCAGCGTCAGGACTTGGGGAGACTACAATGAGCAGTTCTTC
CDR3 protein: CASSVRTWGDYNEQFF

D gene: .
J gene: TRBJ2-3
clone size: .
V gene: TRBV6-1
CDR3 DNA: TGTGCCAGCAGTGAAGTAGCGGCTAGCACAGATACGCAGTATTTT
CDR3 protein: CASSEVAASTDTQYF

D gene: .
J gene: TRBJ2-2
clone size: .
V gene: TRBV30
CDR3 DNA: TGTGCCTGGAGTGTAGGGATCGGGGAGCTGTTTTTT
CDR3 protein: CAWSVGIGELFF

D gene: TRBD2
J gene: TRBJ2-7
clone size: .
V gene: TRBV19
CDR3 DNA: TGTGCCAGTAGGAGCGGGGAGGCCTACGAGCAGTACTTC
CDR3 protein: CASRSGEAYEQYF

D gene: TRBD2
J gene: TRBJ2-5
clone size: .
V gene: TRBV10-2
CDR3 DNA: TGCGCCAGCAGTGAGTTTTCTAGCGGGAGGGTGTACCAAGAGACCCAGTACTTC
CDR3 protein: CASSEFSSGRVYQETQYF

D gene: TRBD1
J gene: TRBJ2-3
clone size: .
V gene: TRBV5-8
CDR3 DNA: TGTGCCAGCAGCTGGACAGGGGGCGATGGGATAGATACGCAGTATTTT
CDR3 protein: CASSWTGGDGIDTQYF

D gene: TRBD1
J gene: TRBJ2-4
clone size: .
V gene: TRBV5-1
CDR3 DNA: TGCGCCAGCAGCACCGGACAGGGGGCGGGAAACATTCAGTACTTC
CDR3 protein: CASSTGQGAGNIQYF

D gene: .
J gene: TRBJ2-7
clone size: once
V gene: TRBV28
CDR3 DNA: TGTGCCAGCCTGTCCAAGGAGTCCTACGAGCAGTACTTC
CDR3 protein: CASLSKESYEQYF

D gene: .
J gene: TRBJ2-1
clone size: .
V gene: TRBV11-2
CDR3 DNA: TGTGCCAGCAGCTTAGGGGACAATGAGCAGTTCTTC
CDR3 protein: CASSLGDNEQFF

D gene: .
J gene: TRBJ1-5
clone size: once
V gene: TRBV7-6
CDR3 DNA: TGTGCCAGCAGCTTAGGGAGTTATAGCAATCAGCCCCAGCATTTT
CDR3 protein: CASSLGSYSNQPQHF

D gene: .
J gene: TRBJ1-4
clone size: .
V gene: TRBV7-9
CDR3 DNA: TGTGCCAGCAGGCCGGACGGTACTAATGAAAAACTGTTTTTT
CDR3 protein: CASRPDGTNEKLFF

D gene: .
J gene: TRBJ2-1
clone size: .
V gene: TRBV19
CDR3 DNA: TGTGCCAGTACTCTAGCCCTCGGGTACAATGAGCAGTTCTTC
CDR3 protein: CASTLALGYNEQFF

D gene: TRBD2
J gene: TRBJ2-4
clone size: .
V gene: TRBV28
CDR3 DNA: TGTGCCAGCATCGAAAAGCCGGGACTAAGGAAAAACATTCAGTACTTC
CDR3 protein: CASIEKPGLRKNIQYF

D gene: TRBD2
J gene: TRBJ2-4
clone size: .
V gene: TRBV4-2
CDR3 DNA: TGTGCCAGCAGCCCCCGACTAGCGGGAGGGCCCCTGAACATTCAGTACTTC
CDR3 protein: CASSPRLAGGPLNIQYF

D gene: TRBD1
J gene: TRBJ1-1
clone size: .
V gene: TRBV6-5
CDR3 DNA: TGTGCCAGCAGTAACCGGGACAGGGGTGACACTGAAGCTTTCTTT
CDR3 protein: CASSNRDRGDTEAFF

D gene: .
J gene: TRBJ1-1
clone size: .
V gene: TRBV9
CDR3 DNA: TGTGCCAGCAGCGTAGGGCAGGCCAGCACTGAAGCTTTCTTT
CDR3 protein: CASSVGQASTEAFF

D gene: .
J gene: TRBJ1-5
clone size: .
V gene: TRBV19
CDR3 DNA: TGTGCCAGTAGTATAGTATTAGGACAGCTTTACTATAGCAATCAGCCCCAGCATTTT
CDR3 protein: CASSIVLGQLYYSNQPQHF

D gene: .
J gene: TRBJ2-7
clone size: once
V gene: TRBV6-1
CDR3 DNA: TGTGCCAGCAGTGTTCAGGGGTACACCTACGAGCAGTACTTC
CDR3 protein: CASSVQGYTYEQYF

D gene: .
J gene: TRBJ2-7
clone size: .
V gene: TRBV28
CDR3 DNA: TGTGCCAGCAGTTTCGGGGGAAGACGGATATCATCCTACGAGCAGTACTTC
CDR3 protein: CASSFGGRRISSYEQYF

D gene: .
J gene: TRBJ1-6
clone size: few
V gene: TRBV27
CDR3 DNA: TGTGCCAGCAGTTTGAATGGGGCCTCACCCCTCCACTTT
CDR3 protein: CASSLNGASPLHF

D gene: TRBD2
J gene: TRBJ2-1
clone size: .
V gene: TRBV29-1
CDR3 DNA: TGCAGCGTTGAAGGCAGTCCCGGGACTAGCGGGACTAGCTCCTACAATGAGCAGTTCTTC
CDR3 protein: CSVEGSPGTSGTSSYNEQFF

D gene: .
J gene: TRBJ2-1
clone size: .
V gene: TRBV7-6
CDR3 DNA: TGTGCCAGCAGCTTACAAGGGATAGGGTCTTACAATGAGCAGTTCTTC
CDR3 protein: CASSLQGIGSYNEQFF

D gene: .
J gene: TRBJ2-7
clone size: .
V gene: TRBV5-6
CDR3 DNA: TGTGCCAGCAGTTACTCCGGACAGCCCTACGAGCAGTACTTC
CDR3 protein: CASSYSGQPYEQYF

D gene: TRBD2
J gene: TRBJ2-1
clone size: .
V gene: TRBV2
CDR3 DNA: TGTGCCAGCAGCCTGGCTAGCGGGAGTTTCAATGAGCAGTTCTTC
CDR3 protein: CASSLASGSFNEQFF

D gene: .
J gene: TRBJ1-5
clone size: .
V gene: TRBV6-1
CDR3 DNA: TGTGCCAGCAAAGTGGACGGTAGCAATCAGCCCCAGCATTTT
CDR3 protein: CASKVDGSNQPQHF